This record looks at one T cell receptor (beta chain) sequence and its context. The target of this receptor is not known. Base qualities were left out, and no much larger clone turns up one base away. This sample was taken from a study of blood T cell repertoires in COVID-19 (TCRdb year 2020). In the study overall: Samples from collaborators originated in the United States, Italy and Spain and spanned both the acute and convalescent phases of COVID-19. The sample metadata nearly always contained a de-identified subject ID, COVID-19 status, age in years and sex. Where available, HLA class I and class II types were taken from metadata supplied by the sample provider and were not determined by assay-based typing. The repertoires were made available in a free public database intended to serve as a resource for research on the immune response to SARS-CoV-2. The material from the prospective study consisted of cDNA or gDNA derived from T cells, B-cell-depleted T cells, or PBMCs. The samples were drawn from two sources: the first 160 participants of the ongoing ImmuneRACE study, and fewer than 1,500 subjects contributed by 6 global collaborators. The dataset comprised deeply sampled blood TCRbeta repertoires from subjects exposed to, actively infected with, or recovered from COVID-19. Broader findings and caveats from the paper: The amount of clinical and demographic metadata varied by source and participant and was provided uncurated.

The germline V gene specifies KGHDR as CDR1 and SFDVKD as CDR2. V is shortened by 3 bases, J by 2 bases, and the region joining them spans 10 bases. The CDR3 covers 14 residues, taking in both the cysteine and the phenylalanine. Of all the DNA, just the CDR3 is kept, 42 bases in frame from base 1. TCRbeta CDR3 regions were amplified from genomic DNA by means of the immunoSEQ Assay, a bias-controlled multiplex PCR. The study's own analysis went as follows. The number of nucleated cells in each sample was estimated from the amplification of reference gene primers within the assay. To quantify the absolute abundance of each unique TCRbeta CDR3 rearrangement, sequence reads were collapsed and filtered. For each sample, productive Simpson clonality was calculated as the square root of Simpson's diversity index across productive rearrangements. As stored in TCRdb, this immuneACCESS dataset retains in-frame rearrangements with V and J assigned. A fraction of the clones does not appear; measured against another copy, unresolved V genes explain less than half of the discrepancy, and the remainder lacks a known reason. V, J and clone size are taken as reported in that table, and D and trimming were inferred from the DNA itself. The sample includes about 240,000 clones, with 82% observed a single time. Jointly, the top ten make up 8.2% of the sample.

One collaborating source in Seattle enrolled patients while the patients were actively infected and followed the patients over time throughout the course of disease. Each collaborating institution followed its own protocols to collect whole blood in K2EDTA tubes. Collaborator samples were shipped for TCRbeta analysis as frozen whole blood, isolated PBMCs, or DNA extracted from either sample type. The V and J genes are TRBV24-1 and TRBJ2-7; a tentative D match to TRBD2 spans 5 bases. The clonotype comes from a woman of 80 years or more with COVID-19, enrolled during active disease. Sequencing used peripheral blood. The sequenced DNA is TGTGCCACCAGTGATAGAGGGTCCCCCTACGAGCAGTACTTC. Its product reads: CATSDRGSPYEQYF.